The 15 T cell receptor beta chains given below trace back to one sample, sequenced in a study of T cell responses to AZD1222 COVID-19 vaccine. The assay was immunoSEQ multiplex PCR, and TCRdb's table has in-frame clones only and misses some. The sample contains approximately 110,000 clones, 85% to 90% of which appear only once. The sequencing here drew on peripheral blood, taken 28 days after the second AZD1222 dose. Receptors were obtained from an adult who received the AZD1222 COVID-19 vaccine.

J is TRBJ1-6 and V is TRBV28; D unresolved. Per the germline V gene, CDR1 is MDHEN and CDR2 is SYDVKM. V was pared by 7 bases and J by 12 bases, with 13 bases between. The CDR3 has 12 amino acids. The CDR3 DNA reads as TGTGCCAGCACTCCACCCCGCGGACCCCTCCACTTT. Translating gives CASTPPRGPLHF.

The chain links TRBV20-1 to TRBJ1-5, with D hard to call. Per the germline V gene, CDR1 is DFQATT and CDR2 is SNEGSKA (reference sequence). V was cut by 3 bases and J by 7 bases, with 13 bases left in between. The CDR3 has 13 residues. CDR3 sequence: CSASSTTRQPQHF. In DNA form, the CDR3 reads TGCAGTGCTAGTAGCACGACCAGGCAGCCCCAGCATTTT.

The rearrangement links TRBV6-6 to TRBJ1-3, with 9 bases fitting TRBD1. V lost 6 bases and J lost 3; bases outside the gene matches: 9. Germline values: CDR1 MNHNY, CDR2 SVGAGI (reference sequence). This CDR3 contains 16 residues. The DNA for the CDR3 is TGTGCCAGCAGGCTGACAGGGGGACTATTTGGAAACACCATATATTTT. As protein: CASRLTGGLFGNTIYF.

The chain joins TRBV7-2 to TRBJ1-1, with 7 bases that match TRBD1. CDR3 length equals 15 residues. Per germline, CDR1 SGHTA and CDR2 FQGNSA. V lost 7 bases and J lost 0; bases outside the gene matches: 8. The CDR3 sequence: CASTPGGSMNTEAFF. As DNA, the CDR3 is TGTGCCAGCACCCCAGGGGGGAGTATGAACACTGAAGCTTTCTTT.

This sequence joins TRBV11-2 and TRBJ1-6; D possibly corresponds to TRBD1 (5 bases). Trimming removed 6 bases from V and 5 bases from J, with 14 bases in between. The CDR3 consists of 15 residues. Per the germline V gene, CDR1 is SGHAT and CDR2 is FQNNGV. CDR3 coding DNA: TGTGCCAGCAGGATCCCGGGACGGAATAATTCACCCCTCCACTTT. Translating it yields CASRIPGRNNSPLHF.

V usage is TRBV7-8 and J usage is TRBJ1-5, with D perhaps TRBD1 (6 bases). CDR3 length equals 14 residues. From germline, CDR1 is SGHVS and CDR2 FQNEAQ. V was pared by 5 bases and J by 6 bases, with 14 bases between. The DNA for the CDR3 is TGTGCCAGCAGCACCGGGGGGGCCCCTCAGCCCCAGCATTTT. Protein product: CASSTGGAPQPQHF.

This chain's CDR3 is CASSSMVGTAHGGADTQYF. The CDR3 DNA follows: TGTGCCAGCAGTTCTATGGTCGGGACAGCTCACGGAGGCGCAGATACGCAGTATTTT. J is TRBJ2-3 and V is TRBV28, with 7 bases that match TRBD1. The CDR3 consists of 19 residues. CDR1 is MDHEN and CDR2 is SYDVKM in the germline V gene. J gave up 4 bases and V 4 bases, and 20 bases lay outside the gene matches.

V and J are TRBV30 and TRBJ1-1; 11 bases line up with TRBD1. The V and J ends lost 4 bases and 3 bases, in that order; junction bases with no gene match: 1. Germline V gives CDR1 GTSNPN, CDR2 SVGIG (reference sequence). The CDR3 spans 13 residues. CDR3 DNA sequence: TGTGCCTGGAAGGGACAGGGGGACACTGAAGCTTTCTTT. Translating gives CAWKGQGDTEAFF.

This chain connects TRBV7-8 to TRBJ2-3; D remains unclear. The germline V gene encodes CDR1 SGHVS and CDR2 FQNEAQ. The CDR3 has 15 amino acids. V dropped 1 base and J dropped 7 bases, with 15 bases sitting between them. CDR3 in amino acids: CASSLDQPGINTQYF. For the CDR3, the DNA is TGTGCCAGCAGCTTAGACCAGCCCGGTATAAATACGCAGTATTTT.

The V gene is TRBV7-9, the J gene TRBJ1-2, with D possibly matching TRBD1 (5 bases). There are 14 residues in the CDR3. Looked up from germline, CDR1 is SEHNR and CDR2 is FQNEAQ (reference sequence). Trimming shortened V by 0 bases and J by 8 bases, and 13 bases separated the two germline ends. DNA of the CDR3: TGTGCCAGCAGCTTAGCGTTGGGGGTGCCCGGCTACACCTTC. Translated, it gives CASSLALGVPGYTF.

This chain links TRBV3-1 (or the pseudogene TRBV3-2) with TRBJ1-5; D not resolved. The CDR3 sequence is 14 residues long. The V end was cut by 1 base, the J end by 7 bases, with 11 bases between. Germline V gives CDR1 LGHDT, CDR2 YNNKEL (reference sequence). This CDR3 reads CASSQGPGSQPQHF. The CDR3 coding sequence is TGTGCCAGCAGCCAAGGTCCGGGATCCCAGCCCCAGCATTTT.

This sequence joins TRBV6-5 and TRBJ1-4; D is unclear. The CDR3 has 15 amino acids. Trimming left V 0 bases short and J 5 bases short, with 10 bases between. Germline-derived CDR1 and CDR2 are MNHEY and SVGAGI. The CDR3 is CASSYSVGSNEKLFF. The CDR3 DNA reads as TGTGCCAGCAGTTACTCGGTGGGAAGCAATGAAAAACTGTTTTTT.

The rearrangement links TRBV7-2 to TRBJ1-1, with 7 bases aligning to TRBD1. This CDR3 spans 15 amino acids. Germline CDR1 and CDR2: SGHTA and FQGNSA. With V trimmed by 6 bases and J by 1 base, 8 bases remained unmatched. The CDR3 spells CASSYVAGGNTEAFF. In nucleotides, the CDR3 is TGTGCCAGCAGTTACGTCGCAGGGGGGAACACTGAAGCTTTCTTT.

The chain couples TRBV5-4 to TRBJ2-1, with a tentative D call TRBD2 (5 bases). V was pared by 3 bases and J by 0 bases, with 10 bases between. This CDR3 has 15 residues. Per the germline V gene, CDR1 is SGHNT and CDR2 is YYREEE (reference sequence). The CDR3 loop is CASSSDLSSYNEQFF. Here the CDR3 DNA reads TGTGCCAGCAGCTCGGACTTGAGCTCCTACAATGAGCAGTTCTTC.

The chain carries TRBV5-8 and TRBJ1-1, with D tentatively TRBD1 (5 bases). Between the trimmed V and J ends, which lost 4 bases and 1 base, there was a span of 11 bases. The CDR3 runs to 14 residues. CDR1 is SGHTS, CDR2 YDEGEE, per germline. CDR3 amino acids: CASSPRDWNTEAFF. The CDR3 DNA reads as TGTGCCAGCAGCCCCCGGGACTGGAACACTGAAGCTTTCTTT.